These T cell receptor beta chains were read from a single sample in a study of beta chain features in type 1 diabetes. The repertoire was sequenced with immunoSEQ multiplex PCR; TCRdb's copy has only in-frame clones and lacks some. The table has about 280,000 clones, 15% seen once. Material for sequencing was naive CD4+ T cells from blood. Receptors were obtained from a man younger than 35 with type 1 diabetes. CDR3s include the opening cysteine and the closing phenylalanine or tryptophan. D genes are given only for firm matches. Clone size appears in some rows only: once, few, many, or a class for an expanded clone.

clone_size d_call j_call v_call cdr3_nt cdr3_aa
- - TRBJ2-5 TRBV5-1 TGCGCCAGCAGCCCACAGGGAATACAAGAGACCCAGTACTTC CASSPQGIQETQYF
- TRBD1 TRBJ2-5 TRBV28 TGTGCCAGCCGACAGGGGGGGGCCCATGAGACCCAGTACTTC CASRQGGAHETQYF
few - TRBJ2-1 TRBV6-6 TGTGCCAGCAGTTACTCTCGCAGCTACAATGAGCAGTTCTTC CASSYSRSYNEQFF
few TRBD1 TRBJ2-1 TRBV5-1 TGCGCCAGCAGCTTGGACGGGACAGGGCCTGGGGAGCAGTTCTTC CASSLDGTGPGEQFF
- - TRBJ2-4 TRBV30 TGTGCCTGGAGCAGTATCCAAAACATTCAGTACTTC CAWSSIQNIQYF
- TRBD1 TRBJ1-2 TRBV5-1 TGCGCCAGCAGCTCGACGGGACAGGGGGCGAGGAGCTACACCTTC CASSSTGQGARSYTF
few - TRBJ2-3 TRBV2 TGTGCCAGCAGTTTAGCGGTAACCCCCACAGATACGCAGTATTTT CASSLAVTPTDTQYF
- TRBD2 TRBJ2-5 TRBV7-9 TGTGCCAGCAGCTTACAAGCGGGGTCAGTCAGGGAGACCCAGTACTTC CASSLQAGSVRETQYF
- - TRBJ1-1 TRBV7-9 TGTGCCAGCAGCTTTTACAGGGAGAGCACTGAAGCTTTCTTT CASSFYRESTEAFF
- TRBD1 TRBJ2-7 TRBV5-4 TGTGCCAGCAGCTTGGGGTCAGGGGGATCCTACGAGCAGTACTTC CASSLGSGGSYEQYF
few TRBD1 TRBJ1-1 TRBV4-2 TGTGCCAGCAGCCAAGATTTGGACAGGGTCGCTTTCTTT CASSQDLDRVAFF
- - TRBJ1-5 TRBV10-3 TGTGCCATCAGTGAAAGAGGGAGAGATCAGCCCCAGCATTTT CAISERGRDQPQHF
- TRBD1 TRBJ1-2 TRBV18 TGTGCCAGCTCACCCGGGACAGACTATGGCTACACCTTC CASSPGTDYGYTF
few - TRBJ1-1 TRBV5-1 TGCGCCAGCAGCAGGGGGAACACTGAAGCTTTCTTT CASSRGNTEAFF
few - TRBJ2-1 TRBV4-3 TGCGCCAGCAGCCAAGAGCGGTACAATGAGCAGTTCTTC CASSQERYNEQFF
few TRBD1 TRBJ2-7 TRBV4-1 TGCGCCAGCAGCCAAACCGGGACAGGTAACTTCGAGCAGTACTTC CASSQTGTGNFEQYF
- - TRBJ2-1 TRBV18 TGTGCCAGCTCACCCCGGGGGAATAATGAGCAGTTCTTC CASSPRGNNEQFF
- TRBD2 TRBJ2-7 TRBV18 TGTGCCAGCTCACTATCTAGCGGAGCCTACGAGCAGTACTTC CASSLSSGAYEQYF
few TRBD1 TRBJ2-2 TRBV7-9 TGTGCCAGCAGCTTAGCGAGGCGACAGGGGGCCGGCGGGGAGCTGTTTTTT CASSLARRQGAGGELFF
few TRBD2 TRBJ2-5 TRBV28 TGTGCCAGCAGCCTCGTCCAGCGGGGGGGAGAGACCCAGTACTTC CASSLVQRGGETQYF
few TRBD2 TRBJ2-3 TRBV28 TGTGCCAGCAGCCCTAGCGGGAGGTACACGCAGTATTTT CASSPSGRYTQYF
few TRBD1 TRBJ2-3 TRBV30 TGTGCCCGAGGGACAGCAGATACGCAGTATTTT CARGTADTQYF
- - TRBJ2-1 TRBV7-9 TGTGCCAGCAGCTTAGGCGCGGGACGGGGGTACAATGAGCAGTTCTTC CASSLGAGRGYNEQFF
- TRBD2 TRBJ2-7 TRBV7-9 TGTGCCAGCAGCCAGACCGGGACTAGATCCTACGAGCAGTACTTC CASSQTGTRSYEQYF
- - TRBJ2-7 TRBV27 TGTGCCAGCAGTTTATCCCGTCTAGCGACCGCCTACGAGCAGTACTTC CASSLSRLATAYEQYF
few TRBD1 TRBJ2-7 TRBV30 TGTGCCTGGAGAGGACAGGCCGGACTCCGGGAGCAGTACTTC CAWRGQAGLREQYF
few TRBD2 TRBJ2-5 TRBV23-1 TGCGCCAGCAGGCTAGCGGGTTCCCAAGAGACCCAGTACTTC CASRLAGSQETQYF
- TRBD1 TRBJ2-7 TRBV7-2 TGTGCCAGCAGCTCGGGACAGAACTACGAGCAGTACTTC CASSSGQNYEQYF
- TRBD2 TRBJ2-1 TRBV30 TGTGCCTGGAGGGTCCTACGAAGGACTAGCGGGGGCCTTTCCTACAATGAGCAGTTCTTC CAWRVLRRTSGGLSYNEQFF
- - TRBJ2-1 TRBV14 TGTGCCAGCAGCCAAGATTGGCGGAGTGAGCAGTTCTTC CASSQDWRSEQFF
- - TRBJ2-7 TRBV28 TGTGCCAGCAGTTCGTCGGGGTATTTGTCCTACGAGCAGTACTTC CASSSSGYLSYEQYF
few TRBD2 TRBJ2-3 TRBV4-1 TGCGCCAGCGTCGGGACTAGCGGTGGGGCAGATACGCAGTATTTT CASVGTSGGADTQYF
few TRBD1 TRBJ1-5 TRBV30 TGTGCCTGGGGGGACAGGTCAAATGGGCGGCCCCAGCATTTT CAWGDRSNGRPQHF
- - TRBJ1-5 TRBV19 TGTGCCAGTAGTATCCGGGTAAGCAATCAGCCCCAGCATTTT CASSIRVSNQPQHF
- TRBD1 TRBJ2-7 TRBV10-1 TGCGCCAGCGGACAGGGATCCTACGAGCAGTACTTC CASGQGSYEQYF
- TRBD2 TRBJ2-2 TRBV7-2 TGTGCCAGCAGCTTGCGACGCGGGAGGCCGAACACCGGGGAGCTGTTTTTT CASSLRRGRPNTGELFF
- TRBD2 TRBJ2-1 TRBV6-5 TGTGCCAGCAGTCTTACTAGCGGGAGATTAAATGAGCAGTTCTTC CASSLTSGRLNEQFF
- - TRBJ2-7 TRBV5-4 TGTGCCAGCAGCTCGGAGGGCCGGGTCTCCTACGAGCAGTACTTC CASSSEGRVSYEQYF
few - TRBJ1-5 TRBV5-6 TGTGCCAGCAGCTCAACGACAAGCAATCAGCCCCAGCATTTT CASSSTTSNQPQHF
- TRBD2 TRBJ2-5 TRBV7-6 TGTGCCAGCAGCTTATTCGGGGGGGCATGGGAGACCCAGTACTTC CASSLFGGAWETQYF
few - TRBJ2-7 TRBV5-1 TGCGCCAGCAGCCTTCGGGGGACCTCTCACGAGCAGTACTTC CASSLRGTSHEQYF
- TRBD2 TRBJ2-1 TRBV7-9 TGTGCCAGCAGCACATTAGCGGGCGCCCAGTGGAATGAGCAGTTCTTC CASSTLAGAQWNEQFF
- TRBD1 TRBJ2-7 TRBV4-3 TGCGCCAGCAGCCTCGGGACAGGGGCCTACGAGCAGTACTTC CASSLGTGAYEQYF
- - TRBJ2-3 TRBV6-5 TGTGCCAGCAGTTACTCGATTGGAGGGGAAGATACGCAGTATTTT CASSYSIGGEDTQYF
few - TRBJ2-7 TRBV6-5 TGTGCCAGCAGTTACTCGGAGGGTCCCCGAGAGCAGTACTTC CASSYSEGPREQYF
- TRBD1 TRBJ2-3 TRBV30 TGTGCCTGGAGTGTCCCGGGACAGGGGAAAGATACGCAGTATTTT CAWSVPGQGKDTQYF
- TRBD2 TRBJ2-1 TRBV30 TGTGCCTGGAGTGTCCCTAGCGGGGGTGAGCAGTTCTTC CAWSVPSGGEQFF
- - TRBJ2-4 TRBV10-3 TGTGCCATCAGTGAGTCCGGGACTGCCAAAAACATTCAGTACTTC CAISESGTAKNIQYF
- - TRBJ2-3 TRBV9 TGTGCCAGCAGCGTAGCTCCGACTAGACTCACAGATACGCAGTATTTT CASSVAPTRLTDTQYF
few TRBD2 TRBJ2-5 TRBV15 TGTGCCACCAGCAGAGATCTTGCTAGCGGGGTACAAGAGACCCAGTACTTC CATSRDLASGVQETQYF
few - TRBJ2-6 TRBV7-9 TGTGCCAGCAGCTTAGGAACGGGAATGTCTGGGGCCAACGTCCTGACTTTC CASSLGTGMSGANVLTF
- - TRBJ2-5 TRBV10-2 TGCGCCAGCAGGAGGGGGGAGACCCAGTACTTC CASRRGETQYF
- TRBD2 TRBJ2-7 TRBV7-2 TGTGCCAGCACCAAAGTGGGCGGGAGCCGAGGCGAGCAGTACTTC CASTKVGGSRGEQYF
- TRBD2 TRBJ2-7 TRBV27 TGTGCCAGCAGTAGTAGCGGGAGCTCTACGAGACAGTACTTC CASSSSGSSTRQYF
- - TRBJ1-5 TRBV6-5 TGTGCCAGCAGTTACTCGAGCAGGGCGAGGCAGCCCCAGCATTTT CASSYSSRARQPQHF
- TRBD1 TRBJ2-5 TRBV30 TGTGCCTGGAGTGTACACAGGGGGGAGACCCAGTACTTC CAWSVHRGETQYF
few TRBD1 TRBJ1-5 TRBV5-1 TGCGCCAGCAGCCCACAGGGGGGGGATCAGCCCCAGCATTTT CASSPQGGDQPQHF
- TRBD2 TRBJ2-5 TRBV11-3 TGTTCGAGCGGGGGGGAAGAGACCCAGTACTTC CSSGGEETQYF
few TRBD1 TRBJ2-1 TRBV11-2 TGTGCCAGCAGCACCTACAGGGGGCGTAACTACAATGAGCAGTTCTTC CASSTYRGRNYNEQFF